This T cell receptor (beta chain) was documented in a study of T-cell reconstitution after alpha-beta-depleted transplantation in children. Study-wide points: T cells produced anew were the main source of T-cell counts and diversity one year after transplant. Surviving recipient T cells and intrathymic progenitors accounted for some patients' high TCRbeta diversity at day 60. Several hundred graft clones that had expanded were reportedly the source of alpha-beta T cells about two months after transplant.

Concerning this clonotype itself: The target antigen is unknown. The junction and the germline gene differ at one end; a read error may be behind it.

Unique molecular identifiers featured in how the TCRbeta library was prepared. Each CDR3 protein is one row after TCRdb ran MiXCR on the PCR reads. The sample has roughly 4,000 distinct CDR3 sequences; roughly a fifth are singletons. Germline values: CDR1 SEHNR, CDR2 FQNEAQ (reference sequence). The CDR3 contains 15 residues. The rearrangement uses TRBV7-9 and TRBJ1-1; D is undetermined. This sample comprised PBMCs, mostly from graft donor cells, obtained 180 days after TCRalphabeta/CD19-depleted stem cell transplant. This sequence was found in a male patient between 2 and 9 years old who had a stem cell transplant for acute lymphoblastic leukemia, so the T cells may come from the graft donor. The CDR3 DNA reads TGTGCCAGCAGCTTAGGGGTAACAGTGAACACTGAAGCGTTCTTT. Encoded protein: CASSLGVTVNTEAFF.